This T cell receptor (beta chain) was retrieved from a study of CD8 T cells in ankylosing spondylitis. Study results and limitations: The study looked at matched synovial fluid samples from ankylosing spondylitis patients. Disease-linked clones were reported to be significantly enriched there.

TCRdb redid the calling of the 5' RACE reads with MiXCR, one entry per CDR3 protein. The table records 150,000 or so distinct CDR3 sequences, around 20% of them present only once. Trimming at V came to 5 bases and at J to 4 bases, leaving 12 bases not matched to a gene. This CDR3 has 15 residues. Germline-derived CDR1 and CDR2 are DFQATT and SNEGSKA (reference sequence). This clonotype occurred many times. Its antigen remains unidentified. The rearrangement links TRBV20-1 to TRBJ1-1, with 8 bases that match TRBD1. The source of this sequence is a male donor with ankylosing spondylitis or in good health (not recorded which). Sample: blood, either unsorted or a sorted T cell fraction (not recorded which). The CDR3 coding sequence is TGCAGTGCTTCCGGGACAGGCCTCGGGAGCACTGAAGCTTTCTTT. It specifies CSASGTGLGSTEAFF.